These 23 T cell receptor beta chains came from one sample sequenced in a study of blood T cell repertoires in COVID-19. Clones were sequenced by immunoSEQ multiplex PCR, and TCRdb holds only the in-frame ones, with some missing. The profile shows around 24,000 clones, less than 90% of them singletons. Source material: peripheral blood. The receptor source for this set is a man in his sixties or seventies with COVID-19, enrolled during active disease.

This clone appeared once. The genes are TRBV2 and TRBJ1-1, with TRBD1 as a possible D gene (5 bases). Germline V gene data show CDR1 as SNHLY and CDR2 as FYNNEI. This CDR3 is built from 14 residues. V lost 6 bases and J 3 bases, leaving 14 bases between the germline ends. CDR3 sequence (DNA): TGTGCCAGCAGGGGACTCTTACGGGACACTGAAGCTTTCTTT. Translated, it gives CASRGLLRDTEAFF.

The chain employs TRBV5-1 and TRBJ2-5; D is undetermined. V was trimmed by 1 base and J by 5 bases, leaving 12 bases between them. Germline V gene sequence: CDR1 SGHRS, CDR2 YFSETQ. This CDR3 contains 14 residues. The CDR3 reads CASSLRQSRETQYF. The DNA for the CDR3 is TGCGCCAGCAGCTTGAGGCAGTCCAGGGAGACCCAGTACTTC. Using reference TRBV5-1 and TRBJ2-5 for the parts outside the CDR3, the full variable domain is KAGVTQTPRYLIKTRGQQVTLSCSPISGHRSVSWYQQTPGQGLQFLFEYFSETQRNKGNFPGRFSGRQFSNSRSEMNVSTLELGDSALYLCASSLRQSRETQYFGPGTRLLVL.

The CDR3 nucleotides are TGTGCCAGCAGCTTGGAACAACCTGGGGCCAACGTCCTGACTTTC. It specifies CASSLEQPGANVLTF. The chain carries TRBV5-5 and TRBJ2-6, with unresolved D. Germline V gives CDR1 SGHKS, CDR2 YYEKEE (reference sequence). This CDR3 contains 15 residues. Trimming removed 0 bases at V and 2 bases at J, with 6 bases between.

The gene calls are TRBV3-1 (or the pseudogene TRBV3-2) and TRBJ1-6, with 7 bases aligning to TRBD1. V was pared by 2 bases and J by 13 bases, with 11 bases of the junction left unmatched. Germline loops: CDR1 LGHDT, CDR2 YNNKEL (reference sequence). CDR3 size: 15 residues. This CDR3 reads CASSQMTGSTGPLHF. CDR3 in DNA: TGTGCCAGCAGCCAAATGACAGGGTCTACGGGGCCCCTCCACTTT.

DNA of the CDR3: TGCGCCACCTCACCTGGGCCAGCGAACACTGAAGCTTTCTTT. Translating gives CATSPGPANTEAFF. The J gene is TRBJ1-1, the V gene TRBV5-1, with unresolved D. The CDR3 runs to 14 residues. In germline, CDR1 is SGHRS, CDR2 YFSETQ. V shed 9 bases and J shed 1 base, with 16 bases lying between them.

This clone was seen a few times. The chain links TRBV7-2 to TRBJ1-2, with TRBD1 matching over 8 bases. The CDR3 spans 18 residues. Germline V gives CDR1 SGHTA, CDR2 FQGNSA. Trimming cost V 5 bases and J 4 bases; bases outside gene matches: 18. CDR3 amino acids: CASSPAGTGWAGVYGYTF. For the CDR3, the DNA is TGTGCCAGCAGCCCAGCCGGGACAGGCTGGGCTGGGGTCTATGGCTACACCTTC.

CDR3 region: CASNTPTGRKVRDGYTF. CDR3 in DNA: TGTGCCAGTAATACCCCGACAGGCAGGAAGGTGAGAGATGGCTACACCTTC. This chain links TRBV19 with TRBJ1-2, with a possible D match to TRBD1 (6 bases). Germline CDR1 reads LNHDA; CDR2 reads SQIVND (reference sequence). This CDR3 contains 17 residues. V lost 7 bases and J 6 bases, leaving 27 bases between the germline ends.

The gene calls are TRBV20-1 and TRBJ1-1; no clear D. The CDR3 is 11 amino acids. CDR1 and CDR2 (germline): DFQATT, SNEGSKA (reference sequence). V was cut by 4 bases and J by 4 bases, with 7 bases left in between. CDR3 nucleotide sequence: TGCAGTGCTACCTTGAGCACTGAAGCTTTCTTT. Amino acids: CSATLSTEAFF.

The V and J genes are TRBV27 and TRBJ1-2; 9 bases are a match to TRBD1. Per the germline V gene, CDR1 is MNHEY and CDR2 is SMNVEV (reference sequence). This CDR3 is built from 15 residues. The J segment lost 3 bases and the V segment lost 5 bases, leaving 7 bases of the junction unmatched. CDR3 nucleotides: TGTGCCAGCAGTATAACCGGGACAGGGTACTATGGCTACACCTTC. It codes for CASSITGTGYYGYTF.

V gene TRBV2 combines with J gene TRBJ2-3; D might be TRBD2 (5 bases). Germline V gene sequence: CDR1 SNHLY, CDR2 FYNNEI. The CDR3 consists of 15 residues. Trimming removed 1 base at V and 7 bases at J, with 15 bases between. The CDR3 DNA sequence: TGTGCCAGCAGTGAAGGGTACTCCCCCGGGAATACGCAGTATTTT. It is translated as CASSEGYSPGNTQYF.

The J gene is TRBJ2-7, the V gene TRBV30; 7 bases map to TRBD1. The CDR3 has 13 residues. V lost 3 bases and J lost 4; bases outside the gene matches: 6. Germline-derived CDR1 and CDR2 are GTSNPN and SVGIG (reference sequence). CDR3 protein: CAWRRGRKYEQYF. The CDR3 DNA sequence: TGTGCCTGGAGGAGGGGGCGCAAATACGAGCAGTACTTC.

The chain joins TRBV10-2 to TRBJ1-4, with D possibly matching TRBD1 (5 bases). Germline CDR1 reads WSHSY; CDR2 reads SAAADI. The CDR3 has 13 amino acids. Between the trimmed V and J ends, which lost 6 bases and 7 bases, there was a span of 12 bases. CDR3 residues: CASSSRGLEKLFF. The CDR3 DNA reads TGCGCCAGCAGCTCCCGGGGACTTGAAAAACTGTTTTTT.

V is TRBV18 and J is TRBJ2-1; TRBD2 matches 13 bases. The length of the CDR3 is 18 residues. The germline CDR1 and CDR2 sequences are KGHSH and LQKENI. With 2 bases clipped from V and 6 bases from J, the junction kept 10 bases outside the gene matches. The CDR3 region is CASSPGDLGLAGTNEQFF. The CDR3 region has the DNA TGTGCCAGCTCACCAGGCGACCTGGGACTAGCGGGGACCAATGAGCAGTTCTTC.

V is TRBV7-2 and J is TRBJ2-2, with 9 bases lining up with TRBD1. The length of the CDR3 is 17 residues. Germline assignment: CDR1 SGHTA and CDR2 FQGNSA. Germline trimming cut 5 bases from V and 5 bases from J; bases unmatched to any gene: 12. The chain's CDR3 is CASSQDGTGMGTGELFF. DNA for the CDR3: TGTGCCAGCAGCCAGGACGGGACAGGGATGGGGACCGGGGAGCTGTTTTTT.

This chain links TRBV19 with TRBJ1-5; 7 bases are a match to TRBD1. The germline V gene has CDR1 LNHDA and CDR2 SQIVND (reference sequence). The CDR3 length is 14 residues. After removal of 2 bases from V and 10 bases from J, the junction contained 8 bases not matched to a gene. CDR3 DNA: TGTGCCAGTAGTATAAGGCATCGGGACAGTCCCCAGCATTTT. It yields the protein CASSIRHRDSPQHF.

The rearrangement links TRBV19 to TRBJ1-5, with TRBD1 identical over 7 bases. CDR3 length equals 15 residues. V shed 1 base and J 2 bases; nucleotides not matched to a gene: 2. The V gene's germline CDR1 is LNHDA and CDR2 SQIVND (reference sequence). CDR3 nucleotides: TGTGCCAGTAGTATAGGGACAGGCGGCAATCAGCCCCAGCATTTT. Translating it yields CASSIGTGGNQPQHF.

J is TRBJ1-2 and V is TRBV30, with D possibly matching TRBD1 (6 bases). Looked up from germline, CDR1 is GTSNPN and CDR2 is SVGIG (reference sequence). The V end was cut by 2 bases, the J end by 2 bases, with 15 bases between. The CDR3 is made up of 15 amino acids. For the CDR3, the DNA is TGTGCCTGGAGTCTCCGGGACAAGGGGAACTATGGCTACACCTTC. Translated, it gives CAWSLRDKGNYGYTF.

The CDR3 loop is CASSLPGSGQGYGYTF. CDR3 DNA sequence: TGTGCCAGCAGTTTACCGGGCTCCGGTCAGGGCTATGGCTACACCTTC. This chain uses TRBV6-5 with TRBJ1-2; possibly TRBD1 for D (5 bases). Germline V lookup: CDR1 MNHEY, CDR2 SVGAGI. Deletions cut 4 bases from V and 4 bases from J, with 19 bases between. The CDR3 runs 16 residues.

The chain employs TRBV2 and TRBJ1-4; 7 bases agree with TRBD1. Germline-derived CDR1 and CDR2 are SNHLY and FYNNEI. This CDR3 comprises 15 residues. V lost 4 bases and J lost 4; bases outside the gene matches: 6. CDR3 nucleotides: TGTGCCAGCAGTGCGCAGGGGGGAAGTAATGAAAAACTGTTTTTT. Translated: CASSAQGGSNEKLFF.

CDR3 nucleotide sequence: TGCGCCAGCAGCCCGAACAGGGGCCACGAGCAGTACTTC. This codes for CASSPNRGHEQYF. The chain is built from TRBV5-1 and TRBJ2-7; 7 nucleotides line up with TRBD1. The CDR3 is 13 residues long. In germline, CDR1 is SGHRS, CDR2 YFSETQ. The junction had 6 bases not matched to a gene; V was cut back by 4 bases and J by 5 bases.

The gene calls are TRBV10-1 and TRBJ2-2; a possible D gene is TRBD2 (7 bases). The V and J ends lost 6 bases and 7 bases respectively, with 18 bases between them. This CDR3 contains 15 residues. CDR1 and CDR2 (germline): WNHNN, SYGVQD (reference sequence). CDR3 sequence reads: CASSERGAVDGELFF. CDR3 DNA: TGCGCCAGCAGCGAACGGGGGGCGGTGGACGGGGAGCTGTTTTTT.

The CDR3 is CAWTLGTAWETQYF. The DNA for the CDR3 is TGTGCCTGGACTCTTGGGACAGCGTGGGAGACCCAGTACTTC. V gene TRBV30 combines with J gene TRBJ2-5; the match to TRBD1 covers 7 bases. With 4 bases clipped from V and 5 bases from J, the junction kept 10 bases outside the gene matches. CDR3 length: 14 amino acids. The germline V gene encodes CDR1 GTSNPN and CDR2 SVGIG (reference sequence).

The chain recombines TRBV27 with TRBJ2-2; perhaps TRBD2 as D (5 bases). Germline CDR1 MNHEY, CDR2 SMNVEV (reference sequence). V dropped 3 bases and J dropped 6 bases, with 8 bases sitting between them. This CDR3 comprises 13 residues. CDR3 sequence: CASSFRGAGELFF. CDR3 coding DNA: TGTGCCAGCAGTTTTCGGGGAGCCGGGGAGCTGTTTTTT.